This TCR beta chain was identified in a study of T-cell reconstitution after alpha-beta-depleted transplantation in children. Whole-study findings and limits: Reportedly, alpha-beta T cells present about two months post-transplant originated from several hundred expanded clones of graft origin.

Details on this clonotype: Antigen unknown.

The TCRbeta library incorporated unique molecular identifiers. Via MiXCR, TCRdb re-called the PCR reads, giving one row per CDR3 protein. The table shows 700,000 or so distinct CDR3 sequences, with under 15% occurring only once. The sequence came from a girl aged 2 to 9 with congenital amegakaryocytic thrombocytopenia, due to receive a stem cell transplant. The source was PBMCs, collected before TCRalphabeta/CD19-depleted stem cell transplant.

CDR3 in amino acids: CASSLENRGILETQYF. The CDR3 nucleotides are TGTGCCAGCAGTTTAGAAAACAGGGGAATCTTGGAGACCCAGTACTTC. The V and J genes are TRBV28 and TRBJ2-5; 7 bases match TRBD1. The ends lost 2 bases at V and 5 bases at J; junction bases unmatched: 11. This CDR3 has 16 amino acids. Germline loops: CDR1 MDHEN, CDR2 SYDVKM.